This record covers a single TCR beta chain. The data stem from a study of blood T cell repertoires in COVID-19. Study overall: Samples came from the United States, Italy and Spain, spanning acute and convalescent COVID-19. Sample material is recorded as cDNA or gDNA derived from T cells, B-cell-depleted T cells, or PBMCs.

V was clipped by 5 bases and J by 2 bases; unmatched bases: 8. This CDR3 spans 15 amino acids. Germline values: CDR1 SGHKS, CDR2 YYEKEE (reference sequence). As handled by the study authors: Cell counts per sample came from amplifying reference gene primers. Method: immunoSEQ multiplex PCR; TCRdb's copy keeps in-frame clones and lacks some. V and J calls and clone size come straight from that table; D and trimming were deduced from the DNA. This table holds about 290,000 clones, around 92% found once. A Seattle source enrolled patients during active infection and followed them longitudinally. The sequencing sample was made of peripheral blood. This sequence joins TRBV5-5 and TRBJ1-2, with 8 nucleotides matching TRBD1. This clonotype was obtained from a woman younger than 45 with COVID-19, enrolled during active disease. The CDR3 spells CASRPGQGPNYGYTF. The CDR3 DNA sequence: TGTGCCAGCAGACCTGGACAGGGCCCCAACTATGGCTACACCTTC.